Presented here are 27 T cell receptor beta chains from one specimen sequenced in a study of relationships among human T cell subsets. From mRNA, alpha and beta CDR3 regions were amplified using semiquantitative ARM-PCR. In ARM-PCR, communal superprimers followed tagged nested gene-specific primers for exponential amplification. Using its own MiXCR run on the multiplex PCR reads, TCRdb lists one record per CDR3 protein. The table shows about 8,900 distinct CDR3 sequences, with roughly 55% occurring only once. Anti-CD45RO beads selected memory T cells out of the CD45RA-negative fraction. Sequenced sample: memory T cells sorted from blood. Source of these receptors: a man aged 40-49 years in good health.

The V call is TRBV5-6, the J call TRBJ2-7, with 8 bases that match TRBD1. The germline CDR1 and CDR2 sequences are SGHDT and YYEEEE. This CDR3 is built from 13 residues. Trimming took 4 bases from V and 7 from J; bases not matched to a gene: 7. In nucleotides, the CDR3 is TGTGCCAGCAGCACGGACAGGGTAAGGGAGCAGTACTTC. Encoded protein: CASSTDRVREQYF.

This chain uses TRBV2 with TRBJ2-7; 9 bases are a match to TRBD1. The J segment lost 3 bases and the V segment lost 5 bases, leaving 2 bases of the junction unmatched. Germline CDR1 SNHLY, CDR2 FYNNEI. This CDR3 has 13 residues. CDR3 in DNA: TGTGCCAGCAGTTGGACAGGGGACTACGAGCAGTACTTC. Translation gives CASSWTGDYEQYF.

The chain employs TRBV5-1 and TRBJ2-3; D remains unclear. The CDR3 runs 14 residues. V was clipped by 0 bases and J by 1 base, with 6 bases between them. CDR1 SGHRS and CDR2 YFSETQ come from the germline V gene. The CDR3 nucleotides are TGCGCCAGCAGCTTGGCCGGAGGCACAGATACGCAGTATTTT. Protein: CASSLAGGTDTQYF.

The CDR3 DNA is TGTGCCATCAGTGAGGGGGACAGGGGATCTCGAAATGAGCAGTTCTTC. Residues: CAISEGDRGSRNEQFF. This sequence joins TRBV10-3 and TRBJ2-1; TRBD1 matches 10 bases. Germline-derived CDR1 and CDR2 are ENHRY and SYGVKD. This CDR3 is built from 16 residues. J was trimmed by 7 bases and V by 2 bases; bases with no gene match: 8.

V and J are TRBV10-1 and TRBJ2-7; 8 bases line up with TRBD1. V lost 9 bases and J lost 5; bases outside the gene matches: 18. CDR3 length: 16 residues. The germline CDR1 and CDR2 sequences are WNHNN and SYGVQD (reference sequence). The CDR3 spells CARSEGQGRGWDEQYF. For the CDR3, the DNA is TGCGCCAGATCCGAAGGACAGGGAAGGGGTTGGGACGAGCAGTACTTC.

Turning to this clonotype: Because the CDR3 is missing its conserved closing phenylalanine or tryptophan, this is likely a read error. The chain combines TRBV19 with TRBJ2-3; 8 bases are a match to TRBD1. Germline V gives CDR1 LNHDA, CDR2 SQIVND (reference sequence). The J segment lost 0 bases and the V segment lost 5 bases, leaving 4 bases of the junction unmatched. The length of the CDR3 is 15 residues. The CDR3: CASSRQGMSTDTQYL. CDR3 DNA sequence: TGTGCCAGTAGTCGACAGGGGATGAGCACAGATACGCAGTATCTT.

This clonotype was detected once. The J gene is TRBJ2-2, the V gene TRBV13, with TRBD2 matching 8 bases. J gave up 7 bases and V 1 base, and 5 bases lay outside the gene matches. The germline V gene encodes CDR1 PRHDT and CDR2 FYEKMQ (reference sequence). The CDR3 is 15 residues long. CDR3 nucleotides: TGTGCCAGCAGCTTAGCCAGCGGGAGTGGCGGGGAGCTGTTTTTT. This codes for CASSLASGSGGELFF.

This clonotype is medium-sized. The chain joins TRBV7-4 to TRBJ2-7, with D possibly matching TRBD1 (5 bases). This CDR3 region has 18 residues. Trimming stripped 5 bases from V and 3 bases from J, with 26 bases between. CDR1 is SGHVT and CDR2 is SQSDAQ in the germline V gene. CDR3 protein: CASSPESLEHKGCYEQYF. The DNA of the CDR3 is TGTGCCAGCAGCCCCGAATCCCTCGAACATAAGGGGTGCTACGAGCAGTACTTC. Variable domain in full (rest from reference TRBV7-4 and TRBJ2-7): GAGVSQSPRYKVAKRGRDVALRCDSISGHVTLYWYRQTLGQGSEVLTYSQSDAQRDKSGRPSGRFSAERPERSVSTLKIQRTEQGDSAVYLCASSPESLEHKGCYEQYFGPGTRLTVT.

This chain uses TRBV7-9 with TRBJ2-7; a possible D gene is TRBD2 (6 bases). There are 15 residues in the CDR3. The germline V gene has CDR1 SEHNR and CDR2 FQNEAQ (reference sequence). The ends were cut back, 7 bases at V and 0 bases at J, with 16 bases in the middle. The CDR3 coding sequence is TGTGCCAGCACCTTGGGGGACGGGAGCTCCTACGAGCAGTACTTC. This encodes CASTLGDGSSYEQYF.

This clonotype is medium-sized (0.01 to 0.1%) within its sample. The chain joins TRBV11-2 to TRBJ1-1; D remains ambiguous. V lost 0 bases and J lost 4, with 6 bases in between. The CDR3 is 13 residues long. Germline CDR1 is SGHAT and CDR2 is FQNNGV. The CDR3 bases are TGTGCCAGCAGCTTAGATCGGAGCACTGAAGCTTTCTTT. It codes for CASSLDRSTEAFF.

The CDR3, as DNA: TGTGCCAGCAGCTTAGTAGTGGGACTAGCGGGAGGGCCACTCTACAATGAGCAGTTCTTC. Translation gives CASSLVVGLAGGPLYNEQFF. J is TRBJ2-1 and V is TRBV7-8, with 16 bases that match TRBD2. Germline V gives CDR1 SGHVS, CDR2 FQNEAQ. J gave up 3 bases and V 1 base, and 9 bases lay outside the gene matches. This CDR3 has 20 residues.

The J gene is TRBJ2-5, the V gene TRBV28; D unclear. Germline loops: CDR1 MDHEN, CDR2 SYDVKM. The CDR3 is made up of 14 amino acids. Trimming pared 3 bases from V and 5 bases from J, leaving 13 bases between. CDR3 region: CASSLRQVSETQYF. The DNA for the CDR3 is TGTGCCAGCAGTTTGCGGCAGGTCAGCGAGACCCAGTACTTC. Variable domain in full (rest from reference TRBV28 and TRBJ2-5): DVKVTQSSRYLVKRTGEKVFLECVQDMDHENMFWYRQDPGLGLRLIYFSYDVKMKEKGDIPEGYSVSREKKERFSLILESASTNQTSMYLCASSLRQVSETQYFGPGTRLLVL.

This sequence joins TRBV4-1 and TRBJ1-3, with a tentative D call TRBD1 (5 bases). V lost 1 base, J lost 5 bases, and 18 bases lay in between. Germline V lookup: CDR1 MGHRA, CDR2 YSYEKL. This CDR3 has 17 amino acids. The CDR3 nucleotides read TGCGCCAGCAGCCAAGGTGCCGGGCAGGGTAGAAGAAACACCATATATTTT. Amino acids: CASSQGAGQGRRNTIYF.

This rearrangement joins TRBV6-5 to TRBJ1-1, with D perhaps matching TRBD1 (6 bases). In germline, CDR1 is MNHEY, CDR2 SVGAGI. Between the trimmed V and J ends, which lost 7 bases and 5 bases, there was a span of 17 bases. The CDR3 covers 14 residues. The CDR3 coding sequence is TGTGCCAGCAACAAAGGACAGCGTTCAACTGAAGCTTTCTTT. Residues: CASNKGQRSTEAFF.

The chain recombines TRBV10-3 with TRBJ1-1; D is unresolved. This CDR3 contains 14 residues. From germline, CDR1 is ENHRY and CDR2 SYGVKD. The germline V and J ends were trimmed by 3 bases and 5 bases, with 13 bases remaining between them. In DNA form, the CDR3 reads TGTGCCATCAGTGAACGGGGTTTCATAACTGAAGCTTTCTTT. Its protein product is CAISERGFITEAFF.

This chain uses TRBV28 with TRBJ1-2; 9 bases fit TRBD1. Germline V gene data show CDR1 as MDHEN and CDR2 as SYDVKM. Losses at the gene ends were 6 bases for V and 4 bases for J; bases not matched to a gene: 12. The CDR3 length is 16 residues. The CDR3 nucleotides read TGTGCCAGCAGACCCCCGCCGGGACAGGGTGGCTATGGCTACACCTTC. Amino acid sequence: CASRPPPGQGGYGYTF.

The chain couples TRBV5-1 to TRBJ2-7; 9 bases fit TRBD1. Germline V gene data show CDR1 as SGHRS and CDR2 as YFSETQ. V dropped 4 bases and J dropped 1; count of bases not matched to a gene: 9. The CDR3 is made up of 16 amino acids. As DNA, the CDR3 is TGCGCCAGCAGCCCCAGAGGACAGGGGACATCCTACGAGCAGTACTTC. This sequence encodes CASSPRGQGTSYEQYF.

This chain connects TRBV4-1 to TRBJ2-7, with unresolved D. The CDR3 is 13 amino acids. Per the germline V gene, CDR1 is MGHRA and CDR2 is YSYEKL. V lost 4 bases and J 1 base, leaving 8 bases between the germline ends. CDR3 sequence reads: CASSPTRSYEQYF. The CDR3 nucleotides are TGCGCCAGCAGCCCTACTCGGTCCTACGAGCAGTACTTC.

The chain employs TRBV27 and TRBJ1-4; a weak D match, TRBD1 (5 bases). Germline values: CDR1 MNHEY, CDR2 SMNVEV (reference sequence). This CDR3 has 15 amino acids. Deletions cut 5 bases from V and 5 bases from J, with 15 bases between. The CDR3 DNA reads as TGTGCCAGCAGTGGAAGGCAGGGCTCGAATGAAAAACTGTTTTTT. Its protein product is CASSGRQGSNEKLFF.

The sample holds a few counts of this clonotype. The chain joins TRBV4-2 to TRBJ2-1; 10 bases map to TRBD2. The CDR3 contains 14 residues. Unmatched junction bases numbered 5, after V lost 8 bases and J lost 4 bases. Germline V CDR1 and CDR2: LGHNA, YNFKEQ. For the CDR3, the DNA is TGTGCCAGCCGACAGCGGGAGGGTTACAATGAGCAGTTCTTC. Its protein product is CASRQREGYNEQFF.

This clonotype was observed a few times. The gene calls are TRBV5-1 and TRBJ2-3; D unresolved. There are 12 residues in the CDR3. In germline, CDR1 is SGHRS, CDR2 YFSETQ. V gave up 4 bases and J gave up 9 bases, with 12 bases separating them. The CDR3, as DNA: TGCGCCAGCAGCCCTAACCCCCCAACGCAGTATTTT. This encodes CASSPNPPTQYF.

The genes are TRBV25-1 and TRBJ2-7, with D unclear. The germline V and J ends were trimmed by 1 base and 5 bases, with 9 bases remaining between them. The germline CDR1 and CDR2 sequences are MGHDK and SYGVNS. This CDR3 has 13 amino acids. CDR3 residues: CASSELKGHEQYF. The CDR3 coding sequence is TGTGCCAGCAGTGAATTAAAGGGCCACGAGCAGTACTTC.

The chain joins TRBV10-2 to TRBJ2-3; D gene unclear. Germline V gene sequence: CDR1 WSHSY, CDR2 SAAADI. This CDR3 comprises 13 residues. V lost 7 bases and J 1 base, leaving 9 bases between the germline ends. The CDR3 region has the DNA TGCGCCAGCAAGAACCCCGGCACAGATACGCAGTATTTT. It is translated as CASKNPGTDTQYF.

The genes are TRBV5-6 and TRBJ2-6, with 7 bases aligning to TRBD2. CDR1 is SGHDT, CDR2 YYEEEE, per germline. The CDR3 has 16 amino acids. V lost 5 bases to trimming and J lost 3 bases; unmatched junction nucleotides: 8. The CDR3 region has the DNA TGTGCCAGCAGACTGGGAGGGCAAGGTGGGGCCAACGTCCTGACTTTC. Translated: CASRLGGQGGANVLTF.

Details on this clonotype: This is likely a read error, given that the CDR3 carries no conserved phenylalanine or tryptophan at its end. This rearrangement joins TRBV4-2 to TRBJ2-7, with D possibly matching TRBD2 (5 bases). This CDR3 spans 13 amino acids. The germline V and J ends were trimmed by 0 bases and 7 bases, with 10 bases remaining between them. The germline gives CDR1 LGHNA, CDR2 YNFKEQ. For the CDR3, the DNA is TGTGCCAGCAGCCAAGAACCGGGGTGGGAGCAGTACCTC. Encoded protein: CASSQEPGWEQYL.

The genes are TRBV6-6 and TRBJ1-5; 7 nucleotides match TRBD1. CDR1 is MNHNY, CDR2 SVGAGI, per germline (reference sequence). V dropped 6 bases and J dropped 7; count of bases not matched to a gene: 12. The CDR3 loop spans 15 amino acids. The CDR3 region is CASRGGQPGGQPQHF. The CDR3 DNA sequence: TGTGCCAGCAGAGGGGGACAGCCTGGAGGACAGCCCCAGCATTTT.

V and J are TRBV20-1 and TRBJ2-1, with TRBD2 identical over 8 bases. Germline values: CDR1 DFQATT, CDR2 SNEGSKA (reference sequence). V shed 4 bases and J 5 bases; nucleotides not matched to a gene: 4. CDR3 length: 13 residues. The CDR3 sequence is CSAIPAGDNEQFF. In nucleotides, the CDR3 is TGCAGTGCTATCCCAGCGGGGGACAATGAGCAGTTCTTC.